The source of this T cell receptor beta chain is a study of low-dose radiotherapy and immunotherapy resistance in tumors. Alpha and beta chains were covered, as first-strand cDNA relied on TRAV- and TRBV-specific primers. TCRs were put through approximately 21 PCR cycles of amplification with Phusion. A constant-region primer and the V-primer adapter served as the primer pair. From the reads, TCRdb called clonotypes with MiXCR, one entry per CDR3 protein. This table holds approximately 91,000 distinct CDR3 sequences, under 25% found once. Many counts were recorded for this clonotype. Time point: after trial treatment. Treatment of the sample: LDRT plus nivolumab, ipilimumab, low-dose cyclophosphamide and aspirin (RACIN trial). V was clipped by 4 bases and J by 4 bases; unmatched bases: 15. CDR3 length: 18 residues. The germline V gene has CDR1 SGHNT and CDR2 YYREEE (reference sequence).

The clonotype was recovered from a female donor with ovarian cancer. The chain carries TRBV5-4 and TRBJ1-2, with TRBD1 matching 11 bases. The starting material was PBMCs, obtained after low-dose radiotherapy plus immunotherapy. CDR3 region: CASSPEGDRGLVGYGYTF. The DNA of the CDR3 is TGTGCCAGCAGCCCGGAAGGGGACAGGGGGTTGGTCGGCTATGGCTACACCTTC.